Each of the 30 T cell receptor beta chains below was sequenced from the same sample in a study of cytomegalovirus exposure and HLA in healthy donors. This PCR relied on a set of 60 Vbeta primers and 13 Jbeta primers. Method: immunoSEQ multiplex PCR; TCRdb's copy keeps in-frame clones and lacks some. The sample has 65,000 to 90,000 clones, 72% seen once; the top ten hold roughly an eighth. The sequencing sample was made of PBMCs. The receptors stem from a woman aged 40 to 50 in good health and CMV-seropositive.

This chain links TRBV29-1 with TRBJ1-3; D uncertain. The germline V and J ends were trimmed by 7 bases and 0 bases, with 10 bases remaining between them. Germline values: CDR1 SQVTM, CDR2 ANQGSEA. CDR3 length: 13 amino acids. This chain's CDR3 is CSASQSSGNTIYF. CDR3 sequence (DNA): TGCAGCGCCTCACAGAGCTCTGGAAACACCATATATTTT.

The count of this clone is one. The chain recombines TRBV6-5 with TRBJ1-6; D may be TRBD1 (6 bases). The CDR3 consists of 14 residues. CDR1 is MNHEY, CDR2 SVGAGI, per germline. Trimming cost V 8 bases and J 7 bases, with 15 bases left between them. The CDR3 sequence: CASSLRQANSPLHF. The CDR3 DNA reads TGTGCCAGCTCCTTGAGACAGGCAAATTCACCCCTCCACTTT.

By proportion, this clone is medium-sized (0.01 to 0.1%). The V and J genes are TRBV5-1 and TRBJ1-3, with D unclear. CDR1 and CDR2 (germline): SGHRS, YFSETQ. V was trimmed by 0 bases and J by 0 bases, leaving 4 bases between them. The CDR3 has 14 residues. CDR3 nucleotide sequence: TGCGCCAGCAGCTTGGACAGCTCTGGAAACACCATATATTTT. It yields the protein CASSLDSSGNTIYF.

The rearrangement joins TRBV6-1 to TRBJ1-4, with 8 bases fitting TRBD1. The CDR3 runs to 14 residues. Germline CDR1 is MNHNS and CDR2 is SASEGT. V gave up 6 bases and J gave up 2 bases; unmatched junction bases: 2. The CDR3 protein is CASSWTGTNEKLFF. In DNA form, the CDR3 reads TGTGCCAGCAGCTGGACAGGGACTAATGAAAAACTGTTTTTT.

CDR3 residues: CASSLGGQGTYEQYF. The CDR3 DNA is TGCGCCAGCAGCTTGGGCGGACAGGGCACCTACGAGCAGTACTTC. The V gene is TRBV5-1, the J gene TRBJ2-5; 8 bases line up with TRBD1. The J call is uncertain, as TRBJ2-7 better fits the DNA end. Germline V gene data show CDR1 as SGHRS and CDR2 as YFSETQ. The CDR3 is made up of 15 amino acids.

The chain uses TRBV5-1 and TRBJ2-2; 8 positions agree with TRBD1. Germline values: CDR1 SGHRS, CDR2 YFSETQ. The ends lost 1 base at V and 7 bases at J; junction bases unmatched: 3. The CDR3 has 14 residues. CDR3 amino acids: CASSLLQGDGELFF. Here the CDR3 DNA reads TGCGCCAGCAGCTTGCTACAGGGGGACGGGGAGCTGTTTTTT.

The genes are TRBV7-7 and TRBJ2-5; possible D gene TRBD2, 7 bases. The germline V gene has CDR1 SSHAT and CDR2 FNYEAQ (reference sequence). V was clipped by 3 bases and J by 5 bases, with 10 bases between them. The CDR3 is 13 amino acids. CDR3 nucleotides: TGTGCCAGCAGCTTCGGGGGGCTGGAGACCCAGTACTTC. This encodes CASSFGGLETQYF.

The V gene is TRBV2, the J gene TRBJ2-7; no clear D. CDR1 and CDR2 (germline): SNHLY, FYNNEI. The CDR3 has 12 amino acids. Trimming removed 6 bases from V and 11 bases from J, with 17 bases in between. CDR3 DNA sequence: TGTGCCAGCAGCCGCTACGGGTCGCTCGAGTACTTC. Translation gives CASSRYGSLEYF. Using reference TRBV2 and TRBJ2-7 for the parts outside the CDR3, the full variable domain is EPEVTQTPSHQVTQMGQEVILRCVPISNHLYFYWYRQILGQKVEFLVSFYNNEISEKSEIFDDQFSVERPDGSNFTLKIRSTKLEDSAMYFCASSRYGSLEYFGPGTRLTVT.

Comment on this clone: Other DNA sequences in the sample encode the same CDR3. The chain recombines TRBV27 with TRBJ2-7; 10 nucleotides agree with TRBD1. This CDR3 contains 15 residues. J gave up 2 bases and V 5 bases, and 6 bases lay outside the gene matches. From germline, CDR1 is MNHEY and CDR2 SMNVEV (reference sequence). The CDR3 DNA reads TGTGCCAGCAGTCTGCTCGGACAGGGGGCCTACGAGCAGTACTTC. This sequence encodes CASSLLGQGAYEQYF.

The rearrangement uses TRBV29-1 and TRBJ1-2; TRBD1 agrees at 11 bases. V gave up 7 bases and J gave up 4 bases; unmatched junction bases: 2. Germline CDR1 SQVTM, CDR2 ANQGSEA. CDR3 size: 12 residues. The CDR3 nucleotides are TGCAGCGAAGGGACAGGGGGCTATGGCTACACCTTC. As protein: CSEGTGGYGYTF. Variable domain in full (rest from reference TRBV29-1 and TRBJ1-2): SAVISQKPSRDICQRGTSLTIQCQVDSQVTMMFWYRQQPGQSLTLIATANQGSEATYESGFVIDKFPISRPNLTFSTLTVSNMSPEDSSIYLCSEGTGGYGYTFGSGTRLTVV.

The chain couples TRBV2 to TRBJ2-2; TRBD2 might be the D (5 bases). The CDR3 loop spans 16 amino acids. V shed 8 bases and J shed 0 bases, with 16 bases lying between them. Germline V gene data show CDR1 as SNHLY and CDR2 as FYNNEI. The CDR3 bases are TGTGCCAGCCAAACCCACGTCGGGGCGAACACCGGGGAGCTGTTTTTT. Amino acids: CASQTHVGANTGELFF.

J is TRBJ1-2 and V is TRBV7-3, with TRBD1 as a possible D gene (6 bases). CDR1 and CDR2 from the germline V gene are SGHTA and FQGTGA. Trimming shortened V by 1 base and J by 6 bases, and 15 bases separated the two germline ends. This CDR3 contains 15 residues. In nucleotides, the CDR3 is TGTGCCAGCAGCTTAAGCTCGCGGGCAGGGGATGGCTACACCTTC. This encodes CASSLSSRAGDGYTF.

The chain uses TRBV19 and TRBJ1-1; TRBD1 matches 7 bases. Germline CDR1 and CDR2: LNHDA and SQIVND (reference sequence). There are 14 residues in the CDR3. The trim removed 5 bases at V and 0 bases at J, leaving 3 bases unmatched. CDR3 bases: TGTGCCAGTAGTTTACAGGGGATGAACACTGAAGCTTTCTTT. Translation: CASSLQGMNTEAFF. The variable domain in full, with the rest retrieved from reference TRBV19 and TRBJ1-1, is DGGITQSPKYLFRKEGQNVTLSCEQNLNHDAMYWYRQDPGQGLRLIYYSQIVNDFQKGDIAEGYSVSREKKESFPLTVTSAQKNPTAFYLCASSLQGMNTEAFFGQGTRLTVV.

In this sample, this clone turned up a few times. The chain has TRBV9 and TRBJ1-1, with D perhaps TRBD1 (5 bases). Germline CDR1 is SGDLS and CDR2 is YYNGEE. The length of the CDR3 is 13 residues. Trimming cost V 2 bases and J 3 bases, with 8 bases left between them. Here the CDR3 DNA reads TGTGCCAGCAGCGTGAGCAGGGACACTGAAGCTTTCTTT. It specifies CASSVSRDTEAFF.

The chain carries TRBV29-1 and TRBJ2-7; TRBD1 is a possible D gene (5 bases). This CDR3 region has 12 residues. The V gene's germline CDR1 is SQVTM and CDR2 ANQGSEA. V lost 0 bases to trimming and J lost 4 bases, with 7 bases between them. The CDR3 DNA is TGCAGCGTTGAAGATGACAGTTACGAGCAGTACTTC. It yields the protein CSVEDDSYEQYF.

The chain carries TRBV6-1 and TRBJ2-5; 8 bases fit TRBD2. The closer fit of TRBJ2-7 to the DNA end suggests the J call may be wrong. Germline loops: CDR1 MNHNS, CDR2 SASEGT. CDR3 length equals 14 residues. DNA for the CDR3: TGTGCCAGCAGTGGGCGGGGGGTCTCCTACGAGCAGTACTTC. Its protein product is CASSGRGVSYEQYF.

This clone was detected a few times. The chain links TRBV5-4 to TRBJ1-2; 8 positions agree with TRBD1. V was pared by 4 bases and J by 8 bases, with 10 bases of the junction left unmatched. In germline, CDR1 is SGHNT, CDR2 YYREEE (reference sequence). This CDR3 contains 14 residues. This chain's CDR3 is CASSGGQGFLGYTF. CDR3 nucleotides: TGTGCCAGCAGCGGAGGACAGGGCTTTTTGGGCTACACCTTC.

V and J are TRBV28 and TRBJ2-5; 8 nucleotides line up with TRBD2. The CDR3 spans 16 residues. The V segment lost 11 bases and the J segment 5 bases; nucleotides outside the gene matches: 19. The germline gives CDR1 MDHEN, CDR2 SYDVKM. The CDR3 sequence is CAGSGQVFRGGETQYF. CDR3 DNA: TGTGCCGGGTCAGGTCAGGTGTTCCGGGGGGGCGAGACCCAGTACTTC.

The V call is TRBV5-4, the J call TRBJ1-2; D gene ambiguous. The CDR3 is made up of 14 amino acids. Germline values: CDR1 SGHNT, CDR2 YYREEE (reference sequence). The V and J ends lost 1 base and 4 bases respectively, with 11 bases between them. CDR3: CASSLNTGGYGYTF. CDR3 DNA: TGTGCCAGCAGCTTGAATACTGGAGGCTATGGCTACACCTTC.

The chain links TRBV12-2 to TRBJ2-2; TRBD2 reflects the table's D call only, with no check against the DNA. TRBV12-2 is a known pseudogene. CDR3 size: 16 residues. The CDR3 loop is CASRFASGGEIGELFF. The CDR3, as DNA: TGTGCAAGTCGCTTCGCTAGCGGGGGAGAGATCGGGGAGCTGTTTTTT.

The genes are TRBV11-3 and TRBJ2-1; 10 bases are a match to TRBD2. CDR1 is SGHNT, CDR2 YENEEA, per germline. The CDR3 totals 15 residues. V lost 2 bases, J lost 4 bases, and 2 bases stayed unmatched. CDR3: CASSLLAGVYNEQFF. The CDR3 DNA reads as TGTGCCAGCAGCTTACTAGCGGGGGTATACAATGAGCAGTTCTTC.

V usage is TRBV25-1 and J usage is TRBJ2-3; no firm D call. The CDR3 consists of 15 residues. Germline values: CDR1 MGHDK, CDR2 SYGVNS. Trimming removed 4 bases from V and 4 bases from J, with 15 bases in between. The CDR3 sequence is CASSVESNHPDTQYF. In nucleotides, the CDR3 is TGTGCCAGCAGTGTTGAGAGCAATCACCCAGATACGCAGTATTTT.

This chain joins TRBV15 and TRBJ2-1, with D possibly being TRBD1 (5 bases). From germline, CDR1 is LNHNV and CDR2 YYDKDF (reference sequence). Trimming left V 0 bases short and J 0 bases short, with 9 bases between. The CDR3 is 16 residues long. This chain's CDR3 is CATSRDLDSSYNEQFF. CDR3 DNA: TGTGCCACCAGCAGAGATCTCGACAGCTCCTACAATGAGCAGTTCTTC.

The chain's CDR3 is CASSLPGTTTEAFF. The CDR3 DNA follows: TGTGCCAGCTCACTACCCGGGACAACCACTGAAGCTTTCTTT. J is TRBJ1-1 and V is TRBV18, with D perhaps TRBD1 (6 bases). There are 14 residues in the CDR3. Germline CDR1 KGHSH, CDR2 LQKENI. V was trimmed by 4 bases and J by 4 bases, leaving 13 bases between them.

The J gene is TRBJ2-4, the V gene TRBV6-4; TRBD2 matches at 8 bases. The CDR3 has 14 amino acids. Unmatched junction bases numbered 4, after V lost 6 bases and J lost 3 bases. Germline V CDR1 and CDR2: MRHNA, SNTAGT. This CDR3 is CASSLTSDKNIQYF. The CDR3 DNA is TGTGCCAGCAGCCTGACTAGCGACAAAAACATTCAGTACTTC.

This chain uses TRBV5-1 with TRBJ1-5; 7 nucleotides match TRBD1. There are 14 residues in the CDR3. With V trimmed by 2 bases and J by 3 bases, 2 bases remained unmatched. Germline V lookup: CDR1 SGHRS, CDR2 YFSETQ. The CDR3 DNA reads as TGCGCCAGCAGCTTAGGGGGCGCCAATCAGCCCCAGCATTTT. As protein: CASSLGGANQPQHF.

CDR3 region: CASIGQGSYEQYF. The DNA for the CDR3 is TGTGCCAGCATAGGGCAGGGGAGCTACGAGCAGTACTTC. This chain links TRBV5-6 with TRBJ2-7, with D tentatively TRBD1 (6 bases). Trimming took off 6 bases at V and 3 bases at J, with 13 bases between the two ends. The CDR3 runs 13 residues. Germline-derived CDR1 and CDR2 are SGHDT and YYEEEE.

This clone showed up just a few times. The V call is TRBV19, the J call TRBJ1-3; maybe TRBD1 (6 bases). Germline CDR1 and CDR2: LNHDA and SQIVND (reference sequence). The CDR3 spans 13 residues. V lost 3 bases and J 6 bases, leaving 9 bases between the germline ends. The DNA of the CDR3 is TGTGCCAGTAGTATCCGGGACAAAAACACCATATATTTT. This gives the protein CASSIRDKNTIYF.

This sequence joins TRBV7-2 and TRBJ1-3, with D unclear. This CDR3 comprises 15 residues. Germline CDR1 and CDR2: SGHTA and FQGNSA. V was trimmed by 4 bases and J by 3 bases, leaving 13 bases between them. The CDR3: CASSSPWGVGNTIYF. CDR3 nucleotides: TGTGCCAGCAGCTCCCCTTGGGGAGTTGGAAACACCATATATTTT.

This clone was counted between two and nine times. The CDR3 reads CASSPPGANTEAFF. The DNA of the CDR3 is TGTGCCAGCAGCCCCCCCGGAGCGAACACTGAAGCTTTCTTT. This chain uses TRBV27 with TRBJ1-1; D is undetermined. Per germline, CDR1 MNHEY and CDR2 SMNVEV (reference sequence). This CDR3 region has 14 residues. The germline V and J ends were trimmed by 6 bases and 1 base, with 12 bases remaining between them.